This T cell receptor (beta chain) was captured by sequencing in a study of cytomegalovirus exposure and HLA in healthy donors. General study results and limits: An observed cluster of highly shared sequence variants was recorded as a likely sequencing artifact. Follow-up analysis seemed to connect common viral pathogens with several of the most significant clusters identified. HLA allele associations emerged for roughly 16,000 TCR beta sequences in a later analysis, at 0.05 false discovery rate.

The CDR3 runs 12 residues. Looked up from germline, CDR1 is MNHNY and CDR2 is SVGAGI (reference sequence). Turning to this clone: As yet, its antigen is unknown.

Use of 60 Vbeta and 13 Jbeta primers characterized the PCR. Profiling relied on immunoSEQ multiplex PCR, and the TCRdb table lists in-frame clones only, not all of them. The data contain roughly 130,000 clones, approximately 79% of them singletons. V usage is TRBV6-6 and J usage is TRBJ2-5; D not resolved. The end of the DNA is better explained by TRBJ2-7, so the J call may be wrong. What was sequenced was PBMCs. The receptor's source is a young man in good health and CMV-seropositive. The CDR3 region has the DNA TGTGCCAGCAGGTCGTCTCGTTACGAGCAGTACTTC. Protein product: CASRSSRYEQYF.